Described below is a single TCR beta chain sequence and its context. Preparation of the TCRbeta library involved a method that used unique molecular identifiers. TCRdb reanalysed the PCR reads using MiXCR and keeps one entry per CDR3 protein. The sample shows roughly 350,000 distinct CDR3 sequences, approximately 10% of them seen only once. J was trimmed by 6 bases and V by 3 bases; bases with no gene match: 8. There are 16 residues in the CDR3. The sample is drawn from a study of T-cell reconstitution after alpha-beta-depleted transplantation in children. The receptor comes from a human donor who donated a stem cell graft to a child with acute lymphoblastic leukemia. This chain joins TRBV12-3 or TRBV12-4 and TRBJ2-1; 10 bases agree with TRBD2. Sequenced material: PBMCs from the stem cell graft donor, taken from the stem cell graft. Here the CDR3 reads CASSFRLAGVANEQFF. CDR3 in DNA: TGTGCCAGCAGTTTCAGGCTAGCGGGAGTTGCCAATGAGCAGTTCTTC.